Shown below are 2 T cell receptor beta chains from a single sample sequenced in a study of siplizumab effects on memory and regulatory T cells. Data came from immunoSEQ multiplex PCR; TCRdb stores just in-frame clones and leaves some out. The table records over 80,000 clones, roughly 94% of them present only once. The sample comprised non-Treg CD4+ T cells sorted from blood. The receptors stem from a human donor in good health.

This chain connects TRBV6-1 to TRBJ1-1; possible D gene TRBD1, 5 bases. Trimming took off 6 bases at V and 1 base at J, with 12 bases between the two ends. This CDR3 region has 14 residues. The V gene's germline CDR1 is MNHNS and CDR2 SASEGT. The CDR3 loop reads CASRSGFGNTEAFF. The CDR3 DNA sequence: TGTGCCAGCAGGTCAGGGTTTGGGAACACTGAAGCTTTCTTT.

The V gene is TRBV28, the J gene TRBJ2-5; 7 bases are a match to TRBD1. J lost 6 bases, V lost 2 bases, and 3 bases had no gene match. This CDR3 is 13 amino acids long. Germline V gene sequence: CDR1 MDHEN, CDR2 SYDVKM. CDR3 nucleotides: TGTGCCAGCAGTTTAACAGGGGCCCAGACCCAGTACTTC. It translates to CASSLTGAQTQYF.